Shown below are 26 T cell receptor beta chains from a single sample sequenced in a study of monozygotic twins with inflammatory bowel disease. TCRdb reprocessed the 5' RACE reads and stores each CDR3 protein as one record, lacking DNA. Its table records just over 300,000 distinct CDR3 sequences. The sample was blood. The receptors stem from a human donor with ulcerative colitis or Crohn's disease, or a healthy co-twin of an affected twin (not recorded which).

This chain joins TRBV3-1 and TRBJ2-7. Per the germline V gene, CDR1 is LGHDT and CDR2 is YNNKEL (reference sequence). The CDR3 has 15 amino acids. CDR3 residues: CASSANIGLTYEQYF.

The rearrangement uses TRBV3-1 and TRBJ2-6. Per germline, CDR1 LGHDT and CDR2 YNNKEL (reference sequence). CDR3 size: 14 residues. This chain's CDR3 is CASSLISGANVLTF.

CDR3 sequence reads: CSARRTSDNSPLHF. This chain connects TRBV20-1 to TRBJ1-6. CDR1 is DFQATT and CDR2 is SNEGSKA in the germline V gene (reference sequence). This CDR3 is built from 14 residues.

CDR3 residues: CASSYSGVSGRSPLHF. J is TRBJ1-6 and V is TRBV6-2 or TRBV6-3. From germline, CDR1 is MNHEY and CDR2 SVGEGT. This CDR3 region has 16 residues.

The gene calls are TRBV11-2 and TRBJ2-7; there is no DNA to check the TCRdb D call of TRBD2. The CDR3 spans 19 residues. Per the germline V gene, CDR1 is SGHAT and CDR2 is FQNNGV. Here the CDR3 reads CASSLVGLAGDSPSYEQYF.

This CDR3 is CSVVIGDGYNEQFF. The rearrangement links TRBV29-1 to TRBJ2-1; TCRdb calls TRBD1, which cannot be checked without DNA. The CDR3 has 14 residues. CDR1 SQVTM and CDR2 ANQGSEA come from the germline V gene.

The gene calls are TRBV7-2 and TRBJ1-3; TCRdb selects TRBD1, and the lack of DNA leaves this call unchecked. Germline V gene data show CDR1 as SGHTA and CDR2 as FQGNSA. The CDR3 length is 14 residues. Here the CDR3 reads CASSLRQAGNTIYF.

The rearrangement uses TRBV5-5 and TRBJ2-7. Germline CDR1 reads SGHKS; CDR2 reads YYEKEE (reference sequence). The CDR3 has 14 residues. The CDR3 loop reads CASSLAGINYEQYF.

This chain connects TRBV19 to TRBJ2-7; the TRBD2 assignment by TCRdb is unverifiable without DNA. This CDR3 has 14 residues. Per the germline V gene, CDR1 is LNHDA and CDR2 is SQIVND (reference sequence). The CDR3 sequence is CASSRTSGEYEQYF.

CDR3 region: CASSFTGTGEAFF. The chain is built from TRBV5-4 and TRBJ1-1; there is no DNA to check the TCRdb D call of TRBD1. From germline, CDR1 is SGHNT and CDR2 YYREEE (reference sequence). The CDR3 totals 13 residues.

The chain uses TRBV28 and TRBJ2-3; without DNA, the TCRdb call of TRBD2 cannot be checked. Germline V gene data show CDR1 as MDHEN and CDR2 as SYDVKM. CDR3 size: 15 residues. This chain's CDR3 is CASSRGLLSTDTQYF.

The chain is built from TRBV3-1 and TRBJ1-5; the TCRdb call, TRBD1, lacks DNA for checking. CDR3 length: 15 residues. Germline V gives CDR1 LGHDT, CDR2 YNNKEL (reference sequence). The CDR3 reads CASSQDFDRGQPQHF.

The chain couples TRBV30 to TRBJ1-3. The CDR3 loop spans 12 amino acids. Germline V gene lookup returns CDR1 GTSNPN and CDR2 SVGIG (reference sequence). CDR3 amino acids: CALGEPGNTIYF.

The chain has TRBV5-6 and TRBJ2-1; there is no DNA to check the TCRdb D call of TRBD1. The CDR3 covers 14 residues. Germline V lookup: CDR1 SGHDT, CDR2 YYEEEE. The CDR3 loop reads CASSFQQYGPEQFF.

This sequence joins TRBV24-1 and TRBJ1-2. This CDR3 has 13 residues. Germline CDR1 and CDR2: KGHDR and SFDVKD. The CDR3 spells CATSEADRYGYTF.

The V and J genes are TRBV18 and TRBJ2-7. The CDR3 covers 13 residues. The germline CDR1 and CDR2 sequences are KGHSH and LQKENI. CDR3 region: CASSDDSSYEQYF. The full variable domain, its missing parts supplied by reference TRBV18 and TRBJ2-7, is NAGVMQNPRHLVRRRGQEARLRCSPMKGHSHVYWYRQLPEEGLKFMVYLQKENIIDESGMPKERFSAEFPKEGPSILRIQQVVRGDSAAYFCASSDDSSYEQYFGPGTRLTVT.

The chain recombines TRBV7-9 with TRBJ2-3; there is no DNA to check the TCRdb D call of TRBD2. The CDR3 is 12 amino acids. Looked up from germline, CDR1 is SEHNR and CDR2 is FQNEAQ (reference sequence). The CDR3 protein is CASSLGLADQYF.

This sequence joins TRBV6-5 and TRBJ2-1; the D call of TRBD1 rests on TCRdb alone, since no DNA is present to check it. CDR1 is MNHEY, CDR2 SVGAGI, per germline. The CDR3 spans 15 residues. The CDR3 sequence: CASSYSSPGSDEQFF.

The chain uses TRBV7-2 and TRBJ2-5; TCRdb selects TRBD1, and the lack of DNA leaves this call unchecked. This CDR3 contains 14 residues. Germline CDR1 is SGHTA and CDR2 is FQGNSA. CDR3 in amino acids: CASSTGSGIGTQYF.

The J gene is TRBJ2-2, the V gene TRBV27; TCRdb indicates TRBD1, and absent DNA this call remains unverified. The V gene's germline CDR1 is MNHEY and CDR2 SMNVEV (reference sequence). The CDR3 spans 14 residues. The CDR3 here is CASSPRGRSGELFF.

The gene calls are TRBV7-6 and TRBJ2-3; TCRdb lists TRBD1, though no DNA is available to test this call. CDR1 and CDR2 (germline): SGHVS, FNYEAQ. There are 15 residues in the CDR3. The CDR3 loop is CASSPDRGYADTQYF. Drawing the rest from reference TRBV7-6 and TRBJ2-3, the complete variable domain is GAGVSQSPRYKVTKRGQDVALRCDPISGHVSLYWYRQALGQGPEFLTYFNYEAQQDKSGLPNDRFSAERPEGSISTLTIQRTEQRDSAMYRCASSPDRGYADTQYFGPGTRLTVL.

J is TRBJ2-5 and V is TRBV28; TCRdb gives TRBD1 as the D gene, but with no DNA this cannot be confirmed. This CDR3 comprises 16 residues. CDR1 is MDHEN, CDR2 SYDVKM, per germline. The CDR3 is CASSLSPDSSGETQYF.

The CDR3 loop is CASSQDGYWEETQYF. The gene calls are TRBV4-3 and TRBJ2-5. The germline V gene has CDR1 LGHNA and CDR2 YSLEER. This CDR3 comprises 15 residues.

The chain employs TRBV5-1 and TRBJ2-7; the TCRdb call, TRBD1, lacks DNA for checking. CDR1 SGHRS and CDR2 YFSETQ come from the germline V gene. CDR3 size: 15 residues. The CDR3 is CASSFSRGVGNEQYF.

This sequence joins TRBV5-1 and TRBJ1-1; the D call from TCRdb, TRBD1, cannot be confirmed without DNA. CDR3 length: 15 amino acids. Germline CDR1 and CDR2: SGHRS and YFSETQ. The CDR3 here is CASSSSGQMNTEAFF.

The chain links TRBV7-9 to TRBJ1-1; TCRdb designates TRBD1, a call that cannot be tested without DNA. This CDR3 spans 14 amino acids. The germline V gene encodes CDR1 SEHNR and CDR2 FQNEAQ (reference sequence). CDR3: CASSLPPSGTEAFF.